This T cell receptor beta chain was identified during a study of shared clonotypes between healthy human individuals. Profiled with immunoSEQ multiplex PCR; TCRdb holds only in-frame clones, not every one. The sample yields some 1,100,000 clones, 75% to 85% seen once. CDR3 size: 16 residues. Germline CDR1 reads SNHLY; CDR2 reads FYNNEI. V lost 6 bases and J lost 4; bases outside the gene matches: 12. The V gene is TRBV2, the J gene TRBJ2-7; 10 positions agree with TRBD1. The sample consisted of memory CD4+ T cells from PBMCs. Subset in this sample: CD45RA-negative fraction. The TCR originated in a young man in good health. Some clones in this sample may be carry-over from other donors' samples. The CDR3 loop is CASSARQGALGYEQYF. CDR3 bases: TGTGCCAGCAGCGCACGACAGGGGGCGTTGGGGTACGAGCAGTACTTC.